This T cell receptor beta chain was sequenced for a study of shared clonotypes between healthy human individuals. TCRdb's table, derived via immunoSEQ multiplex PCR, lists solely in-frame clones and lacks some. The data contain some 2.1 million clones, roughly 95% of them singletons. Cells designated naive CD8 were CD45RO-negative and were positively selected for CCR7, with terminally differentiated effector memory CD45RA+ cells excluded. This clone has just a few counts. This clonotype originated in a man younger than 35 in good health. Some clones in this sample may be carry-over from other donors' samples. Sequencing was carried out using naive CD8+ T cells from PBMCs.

DNA of the CDR3: TGTGCCAGTACATTAGTGTTCCCACCGGGGGGCACTGAAGCTTTCTTT. Protein sequence: CASTLVFPPGGTEAFF. This chain uses TRBV19 with TRBJ1-1; maybe TRBD1 (5 bases). Germline V gene lookup returns CDR1 LNHDA and CDR2 SQIVND (reference sequence). There are 16 residues in the CDR3. Trimming left V 7 bases short and J 4 bases short, with 22 bases between.